This section outlines one T cell receptor beta chain sequence together with its context. This receptor's antigen is unknown. The input lacks base qualities; no much larger clone sits a single base away. Collaborating institutions collected whole blood in K2EDTA tubes following their own protocols. For TCRbeta analysis, collaborator samples were shipped as frozen whole blood, as isolated PBMCs, or as DNA extracted from either sample type. The immunoSEQ Assay, a bias-controlled multiplex PCR, was used to amplify TCRbeta CDR3 regions from genomic DNA. On the study's bioinformatics: The number of nucleated cells in each sample was estimated by amplification of reference gene primers within the assay. To quantify the absolute abundance of each unique TCRbeta CDR3 rearrangement, sequence reads were collapsed and filtered. Productive Simpson clonality was computed per sample as the square root of Simpson's diversity index over productive rearrangements. The source is immuneACCESS, and TCRdb retained only in-frame sequences with V and J called. Part of the clones is not carried over; for the studies checked, unresolved V genes explain less than half of this, and the remainder is unexplained. V, J and clone size are those of that table, while D and trimming were read from the DNA. For this sample there are 35,000 to 55,000 clones; around 86% appear just once. The leading ten clones occupy 6.5% to 9% of the sample.

From the cysteine through the phenylalanine, the CDR3 covers 15 amino acids. CDR3 DNA is the only sequence kept; it has 45 bases, read in frame from the first base. CDR1 and CDR2 (LNHDA, SQIVND) derive from the germline V gene (reference sequence). At the junction V is shortened by 2 bases and J by 5 bases; bases outside the gene matches: 3. This specimen belongs to a study of blood T cell repertoires in COVID-19 (dated by TCRdb to the early 2020s). In the study overall: Samples covering the acute and convalescent phases of COVID-19 were provided by collaborators in the United States, Italy and Spain. The material from the prospective study consisted of cDNA or gDNA derived from T cells, B-cell-depleted T cells, or PBMCs. The dataset comprised deeply sampled blood TCRbeta repertoires from subjects exposed to, actively infected with, or recovered from COVID-19. The repertoires were released in a freely available public database intended as a resource for research on the immune response to SARS-CoV-2. Samples were obtained from the ongoing ImmuneRACE study (first 160 participants) and from about 1,300 subjects provided by 6 global collaborators. The sample metadata nearly always contained a de-identified subject ID, COVID-19 status, age in years and sex. Where HLA class I and class II types were available, the types were taken from metadata supplied by the sample provider, not from assay-based typing. On the study overall, not on this receptor specifically: How much clinical and demographic metadata was included differed by source and by participant, and the metadata was provided uncurated.

Sequences were obtained from peripheral blood. The rearranged segments are TRBV19 and TRBJ1-5, with 10 bases matching TRBD1. This TCR was recovered from a man aged 55 to 70 with active COVID-19. The CDR3 here reads CASSIWDRGDQPQHF. The DNA sequence is as follows: TGTGCCAGTAGTATATGGGACAGGGGCGATCAGCCCCAGCATTTT.